A single sample is the source of the 7 T cell receptor beta chains below, sequenced in a study of blood T cell repertoires in COVID-19. Repertoires were generated with immunoSEQ multiplex PCR, while TCRdb's copy carries only in-frame clones and drops some. The sample has 150,000 to 200,000 clones; 87% are singletons. Sequencing was done on a sample of peripheral blood. The receptor set was obtained from a man aged 55 to 70 with active or convalescent COVID-19.

The chain has TRBV6-5 and TRBJ2-3; the D gene is possibly TRBD1 (5 bases). The CDR3 has 14 amino acids. The V gene lost 6 bases and the J gene lost 6 bases, with 16 bases spanning the gap. The germline gives CDR1 MNHEY, CDR2 SVGAGI. CDR3 nucleotides: TGTGCCAGCAGCACAGGTTCCCAGACGGATACGCAGTATTTT. Its translation is CASSTGSQTDTQYF.

The rearrangement uses TRBV6-5 and TRBJ1-6, with TRBD1 matching over 8 bases. The ends lost 2 bases at V and 9 bases at J; junction bases unmatched: 9. The germline V gene has CDR1 MNHEY and CDR2 SVGAGI. The CDR3 is made up of 16 amino acids. CDR3 region: CASSYAVQGAFSPLHF. As DNA, the CDR3 is TGTGCCAGCAGTTACGCCGTCCAGGGGGCTTTTTCACCCCTCCACTTT.

The rearrangement joins TRBV2 to TRBJ1-6, with D perhaps matching TRBD1 (5 bases). Germline CDR1 is SNHLY and CDR2 is FYNNEI. The V and J ends lost 6 bases and 0 bases respectively, with 9 bases between them. The CDR3 totals 15 residues. CDR3 nucleotide sequence: TGTGCCAGCAGCTTAAGGGGCTCCTATAATTCACCCCTCCACTTT. It specifies CASSLRGSYNSPLHF.

V gene TRBV19 combines with J gene TRBJ1-1, with 7 bases fitting TRBD1. V shed 2 bases, J shed 1 base, and the junction held 1 base outside the gene matches. CDR1 LNHDA and CDR2 SQIVND come from the germline V gene (reference sequence). The CDR3 has 14 residues. The CDR3 spells CASSITGENTEAFF. The CDR3 coding sequence is TGTGCCAGTAGTATAACAGGGGAGAACACTGAAGCTTTCTTT.

The chain employs TRBV5-1 and TRBJ2-3; possible D gene TRBD2, 6 bases. Germline assignment: CDR1 SGHRS and CDR2 YFSETQ. The V end lost 4 bases, the J end lost 1 base, and 7 bases lay between the germline ends. The CDR3 length is 13 residues. Here the CDR3 reads CASSPGGTDTQYF. For the CDR3, the DNA is TGCGCCAGCAGCCCGGGAGGCACAGATACGCAGTATTTT.

V gene TRBV6-1 combines with J gene TRBJ1-2, with unresolved D. The CDR3 sequence is 15 residues long. Germline CDR1 reads MNHNS; CDR2 reads SASEGT. Trimming removed 1 base from V and 6 bases from J, with 15 bases in between. The CDR3 protein is CASSEGVGGSHGYTF. Here the CDR3 DNA reads TGTGCCAGCAGTGAAGGAGTTGGAGGGTCCCATGGCTACACCTTC.

The chain joins TRBV5-6 to TRBJ1-5; TRBD1 might be the D (5 bases). The CDR3 is 15 amino acids. V was cut by 4 bases and J by 3 bases, with 14 bases left in between. Germline CDR1 is SGHDT and CDR2 is YYEEEE. The CDR3 here is CASSTWGEYNQPQHF. DNA of the CDR3: TGTGCCAGCAGCACTTGGGGGGAGTACAATCAGCCCCAGCATTTT.